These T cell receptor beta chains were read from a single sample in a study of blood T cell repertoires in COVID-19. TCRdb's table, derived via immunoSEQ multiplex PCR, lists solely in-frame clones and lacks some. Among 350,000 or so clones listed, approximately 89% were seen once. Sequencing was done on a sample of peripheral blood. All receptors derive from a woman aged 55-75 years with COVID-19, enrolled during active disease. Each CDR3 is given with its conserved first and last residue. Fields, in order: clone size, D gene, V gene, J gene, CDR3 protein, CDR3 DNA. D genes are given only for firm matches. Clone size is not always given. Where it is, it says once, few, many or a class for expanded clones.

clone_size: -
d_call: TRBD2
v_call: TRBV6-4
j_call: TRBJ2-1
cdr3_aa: CASSERDRKLAGGNNEQFF
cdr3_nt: TGTGCCAGCAGTGAACGGGACAGGAAACTAGCGGGGGGGAACAATGAGCAGTTCTTC

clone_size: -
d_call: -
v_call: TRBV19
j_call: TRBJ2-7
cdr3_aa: CASTPRQGTYEQYF
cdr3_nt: TGTGCCAGTACCCCCCGTCAGGGCACCTACGAGCAGTACTTC

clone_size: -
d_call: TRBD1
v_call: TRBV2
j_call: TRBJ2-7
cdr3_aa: CASSPRTGLDEQYF
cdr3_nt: TGTGCCAGCAGTCCCCGGACAGGATTAGACGAGCAGTACTTC

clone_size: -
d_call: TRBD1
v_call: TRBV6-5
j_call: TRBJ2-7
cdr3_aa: CASTLSGTASYEQYF
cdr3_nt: TGTGCCAGCACCCTTTCCGGGACAGCCTCCTACGAGCAGTACTTC

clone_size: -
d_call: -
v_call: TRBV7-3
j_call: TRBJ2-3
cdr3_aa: CASSFGSGTDTQYF
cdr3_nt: TGTGCCAGCAGCTTCGGGAGCGGCACAGATACGCAGTATTTT

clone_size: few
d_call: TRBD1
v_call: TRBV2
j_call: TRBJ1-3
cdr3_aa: CASSDVAGGDTIYF
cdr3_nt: TGTGCCAGCAGTGACGTGGCAGGGGGAGACACCATATATTTT

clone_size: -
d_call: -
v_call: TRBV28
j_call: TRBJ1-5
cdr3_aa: CASRNSRGGNQPQHF
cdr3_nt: TGTGCCAGCCGAAACTCCAGGGGTGGGAATCAGCCCCAGCATTTT

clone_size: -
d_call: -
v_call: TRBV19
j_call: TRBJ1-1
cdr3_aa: CASSMRQDAMNTEAFF
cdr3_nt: TGTGCCAGTAGTATGCGACAGGACGCAATGAACACTGAAGCTTTCTTT

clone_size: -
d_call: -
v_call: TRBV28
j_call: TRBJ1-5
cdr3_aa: CASSHDRGRVTQHF
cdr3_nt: TGTGCCAGCAGCCATGACCGGGGTAGGGTTACCCAGCATTTT

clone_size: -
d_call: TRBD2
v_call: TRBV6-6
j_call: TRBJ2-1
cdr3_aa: CASRKIAGGLNEQFF
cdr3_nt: TGTGCCAGCAGAAAGATAGCGGGGGGGCTTAATGAGCAGTTCTTC

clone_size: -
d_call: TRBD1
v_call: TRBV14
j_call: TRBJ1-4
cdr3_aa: CASSRYRDSPEKLFF
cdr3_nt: TGTGCCAGCAGCCGCTATCGGGACAGCCCTGAAAAACTGTTTTTT

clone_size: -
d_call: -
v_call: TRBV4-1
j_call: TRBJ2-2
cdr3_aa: CASSQVIGFANTGELFF
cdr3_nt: TGCGCCAGCAGCCAAGTGATCGGGTTCGCGAACACCGGGGAGCTGTTTTTT

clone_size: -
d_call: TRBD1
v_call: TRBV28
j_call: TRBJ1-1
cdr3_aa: CASSPGQGFLDTEAFF
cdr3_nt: TGTGCCAGCAGTCCGGGACAGGGGTTCCTGGACACTGAAGCTTTCTTT

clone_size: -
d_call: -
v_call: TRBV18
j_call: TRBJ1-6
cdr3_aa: CASSPTGSLGDSPLHF
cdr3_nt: TGTGCCAGCTCACCCACGGGATCCCTGGGAGATTCACCCCTCCACTTT

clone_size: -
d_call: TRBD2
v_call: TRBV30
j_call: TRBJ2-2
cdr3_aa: CAWSPLGRGNAGELFF
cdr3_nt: TGTGCCTGGAGTCCCCTCGGGAGGGGGAATGCCGGGGAGCTGTTTTTT

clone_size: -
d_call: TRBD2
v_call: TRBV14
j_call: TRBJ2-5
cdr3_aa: CASSQESPGRRGGTQYF
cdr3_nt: TGTGCCAGCAGCCAAGAGTCCCCAGGGCGGCGCGGGGGGACCCAGTACTTC

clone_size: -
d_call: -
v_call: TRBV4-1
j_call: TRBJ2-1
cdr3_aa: CASSPGNSYNEQFF
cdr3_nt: TGCGCCAGCAGCCCGGGGAACTCCTACAATGAGCAGTTCTTC

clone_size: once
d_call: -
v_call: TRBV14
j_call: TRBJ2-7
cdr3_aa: CASSRSLMSYEQYF
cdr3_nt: TGTGCCAGCAGCCGCTCCCTAATGTCCTACGAGCAGTACTTC

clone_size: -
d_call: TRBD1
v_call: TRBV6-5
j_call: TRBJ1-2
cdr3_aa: CASRRQGVSYGYTF
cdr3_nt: TGTGCCAGCAGGAGACAGGGAGTATCCTATGGCTACACCTTC

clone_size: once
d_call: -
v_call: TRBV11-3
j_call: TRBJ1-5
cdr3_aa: CASSCRTGWNQPQHF
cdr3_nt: TGTGCCAGCAGCTGCCGAACAGGGTGGAATCAGCCCCAGCATTTT

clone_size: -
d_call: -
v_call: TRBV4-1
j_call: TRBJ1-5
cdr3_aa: CASSQDSRQSHGNQPQHF
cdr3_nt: TGCGCCAGCAGCCAAGATTCGAGACAGAGCCATGGCAATCAGCCCCAGCATTTT

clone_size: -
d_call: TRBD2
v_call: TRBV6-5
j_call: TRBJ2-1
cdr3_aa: CASSPGGGRYNEQFF
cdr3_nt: TGTGCCAGCAGCCCCGGGGGGGGCCGCTACAATGAGCAGTTCTTC

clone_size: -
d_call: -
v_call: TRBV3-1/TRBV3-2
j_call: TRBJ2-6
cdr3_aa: CASSQTPQWSSGANVLTF
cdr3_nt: TGTGCCAGCAGCCAAACCCCCCAATGGAGCTCTGGGGCCAACGTCCTGACTTTC

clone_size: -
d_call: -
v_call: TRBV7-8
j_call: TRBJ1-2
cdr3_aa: CASSLERARELYGYTF
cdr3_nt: TGTGCCAGCAGCTTAGAACGAGCCAGGGAACTCTATGGCTACACCTTC

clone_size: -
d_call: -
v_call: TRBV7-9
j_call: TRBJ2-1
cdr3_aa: CASSHPGELFF
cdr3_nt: TGTGCCAGCAGCCATCCCGGAGAACTGTTCTTC

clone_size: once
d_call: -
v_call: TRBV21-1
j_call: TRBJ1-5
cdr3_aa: CASSKPGGVQPQHF
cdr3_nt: TGTGCCAGCAGCAAGCCGGGAGGGGTGCAGCCCCAGCATTTT

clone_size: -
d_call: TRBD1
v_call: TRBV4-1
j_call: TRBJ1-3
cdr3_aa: CASSQGGQLSSGNTIYF
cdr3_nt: TGCGCCAGCAGCCAGGGGGGACAGCTCTCCTCTGGAAACACCATATATTTT

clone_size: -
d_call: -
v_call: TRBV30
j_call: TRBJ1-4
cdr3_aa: CVWGDLGPGDTNEKLFF
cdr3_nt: TGTGTTTGGGGGGACTTGGGCCCGGGGGACACTAATGAAAAACTGTTTTTT

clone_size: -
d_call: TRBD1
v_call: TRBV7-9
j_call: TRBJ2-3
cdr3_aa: CASSLEQGFKDTQYF
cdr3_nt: TGTGCCAGCAGCTTAGAACAGGGGTTCAAAGATACGCAGTATTTT

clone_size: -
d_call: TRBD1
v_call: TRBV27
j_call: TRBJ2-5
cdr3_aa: CASSLSTGVGETQYF
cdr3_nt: TGTGCCAGCAGTTTATCTACAGGGGTCGGGGAGACCCAGTACTTC

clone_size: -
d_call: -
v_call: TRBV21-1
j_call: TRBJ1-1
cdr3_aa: CASSKTPEMNTEAFF
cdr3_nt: TGTGCCAGCAGCAAAACCCCGGAGATGAACACTGAAGCTTTCTTT

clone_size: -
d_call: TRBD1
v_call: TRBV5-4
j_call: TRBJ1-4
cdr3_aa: CASSSGTGNEKLFF
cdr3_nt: TGTGCCAGCAGCTCCGGGACAGGGAATGAAAAACTGTTTTTT

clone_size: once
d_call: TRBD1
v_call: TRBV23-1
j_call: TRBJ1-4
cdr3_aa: CASSHFGSGGQGKSTNEKLFF
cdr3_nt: TGCGCCAGCAGTCACTTTGGGAGTGGGGGACAGGGGAAATCAACTAATGAAAAACTGTTTTTT

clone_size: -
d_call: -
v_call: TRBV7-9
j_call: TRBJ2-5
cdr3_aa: CASSTGGRETQYF
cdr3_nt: TGTGCCAGCAGCACGGGGGGCCGGGAGACCCAGTACTTC

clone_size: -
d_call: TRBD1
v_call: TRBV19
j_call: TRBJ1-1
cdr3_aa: CASRDRFYTEAFF
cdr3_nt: TGTGCCAGTAGGGACAGGTTTTACACTGAAGCTTTCTTT

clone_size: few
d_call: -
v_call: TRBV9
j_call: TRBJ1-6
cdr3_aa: CASSVAGVRSPLHF
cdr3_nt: TGTGCCAGCAGCGTAGCAGGGGTCCGATCACCCCTCCACTTT

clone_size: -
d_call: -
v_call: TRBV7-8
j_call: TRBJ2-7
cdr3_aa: CASSFAGYRVDEQYF
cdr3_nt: TGTGCCAGCAGCTTCGCTGGGTACAGGGTAGACGAGCAGTACTTC

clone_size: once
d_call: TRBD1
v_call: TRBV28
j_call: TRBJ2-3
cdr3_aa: CASSPGGGQGRYAFSF
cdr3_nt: TGTGCCAGCAGTCCAGGCGGGGGACAGGGCCGTTACGCCTTTAGTTTT

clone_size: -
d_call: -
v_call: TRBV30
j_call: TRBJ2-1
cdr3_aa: CAWSQTDKSYNEQFF
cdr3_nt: TGTGCCTGGAGTCAGACAGACAAGTCCTACAATGAGCAGTTCTTC

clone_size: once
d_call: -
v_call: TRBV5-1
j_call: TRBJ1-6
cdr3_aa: CASSLGFSGPYNSPLHF
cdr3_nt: TGCGCCAGCAGCTTGGGTTTCTCAGGGCCCTATAATTCACCCCTCCACTTT

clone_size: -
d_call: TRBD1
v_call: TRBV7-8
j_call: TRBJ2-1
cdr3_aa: CASSLAGQGSNEQFF
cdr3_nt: TGTGCCAGCAGCCTAGCTGGACAGGGGTCCAATGAGCAGTTCTTC